This record concerns one T cell receptor beta chain sequence. In this sample, this clone turned up once. Its target antigen remains unknown. Qualities for individual bases were not recorded, and no much larger clone is one base off. The record originates from a study of cytomegalovirus exposure and HLA in healthy donors (dated by TCRdb to about 2017). For the study in its entirety: According to an earlier analysis of several hundred of the donors, about 179 million T cells yielded some 110 million unique TCR beta sequences and around 280 Gb of sequence data. The study aimed to test whether cataloging public T cell receptors could reveal signatures of past pathogen exposure. High-throughput TCR immunosequencing, statistical association of individual TCRs with disease status, and machine learning were combined to predict cytomegalovirus infection status. The T cell repertoires of roughly 660 subjects were profiled by immunosequencing and related to cytomegalovirus serostatus. Donor age, sex, ethnicity and CMV serostatus were collected together with the repertoire data. Class I and class II HLA loci were covered by the typing at four-digit resolution. The genetic ancestry cluster associated with self-reported Caucasian donors included over 80% of the 398 genotyped donors. An early release covering about 600 HLA-typed donors comprised about 320 gigabases of sequencing data and tens of millions of unique TCR sequences. In the later analysis, no new phenotypic data were used to find candidate immune exposures; instead, reliance was placed on TCR beta sequences and their occurrence across donors. About five DR-DQ haplotypes were treated as single units for association and clustering because of strong linkage in the cohort. All discovery cohort repertoires had been generated using a single sequencing platform. Typing coverage differed by locus: A, B, C, DRB1 and DQB1 were typed in about 629-640 donors, DQA1 in 522, DPA1 in over 600, and DPB1 in just under 490. To decide whether each TCR beta V gene segment behaved as functional or pseudogenic, an earlier analysis of nearly 600 of the donors relied on high-throughput TCR beta sequencing. Besides the first cohort of around 700 subjects, a separate validation cohort made up of over 100 different subjects was used. Across about 370 genotyped donors of the cohort, an average of roughly 200,000 unique TCR beta nucleotide sequences per donor were sequenced, and 15% to 20% of those sequences were non-productive. In a later analysis, previously published TCR beta repertoires from about 640 donors were re-analyzed and high-resolution HLA genotyping was added so that TCR occurrence patterns could be studied. Genome-wide SNP genotypes for about 65% of the 666 donors were used in a later genetic analysis, which treated that subset as a discovery cohort.

The research as a whole found: Because HLA typing was unavailable for some donors at each locus, only the typed subset was used in association tests. A later analysis associated 16,951 TCR beta sequences with specific HLA alleles at a false discovery rate of 0.05. Approximately 16 rarely observed V segments, including chromosome 9 orphons, were excluded from the earlier analysis of about 500 of the donors because counts were too low. Most TCR sequences were seen in very few donors, while some public TCRs were found in many individuals. In both the original and validation cohorts, the classifier was reported to diagnose cytomegalovirus status with high specificity and sensitivity. Only TCR beta chains were sequenced in this cohort, and the absence of alpha or paired-chain data limited detectable features. In an earlier analysis of roughly 500 of the donors, most TCR beta V segments appeared in productive rearrangements about 87% or about 30% of the time, broadly matching IMGT annotations. Correlated functional status among segregating V segments might be attributable to linkage disequilibrium, but an unknown experimental factor could not be ruled out. In a later analysis, TCR association rates were found to vary across HLA loci, with the most associated TCRs seen for DRB1 alleles and the fewest for HLA-C alleles. It was suggested by the authors that the approach could potentially be generalized to other disease states and immunological phenotypes. A later genetic analysis reported fewer N-insertions in productive TCRs among donors in an Asian-associated ancestry cluster than the roughly 700-donor mean. According to a later analysis, parvovirus B19, influenza, CMV and Epstein-Barr virus appeared linked to several top co-occurrence clusters. A cluster of highly shared sequence variants was judged likely to represent a technical artifact of the sequencing pipeline. A few of the identified cytomegalovirus-associated TCR beta chains were confirmed in vitro to be specific for cytomegalovirus antigens. Because the 87-base-pair reads could not distinguish some IMGT-functional V segments, including TRBV6-2 and TRBV6-3, those segments were excluded. In a later analysis, HLA-associated TCR beta chains showed more clonal expansion and lower generation probabilities than non-associated chains that were equally common. CMV serostatus was the only immune exposure information available for the cohort. Presence/absence analyses assumed roughly uniform sequencing depth across donors, an assumption that may not hold. A further reported finding was that TCR beta sequences accurately predicted the HLA-A and HLA-B alleles for most subjects in the first cohort. The study listed over 150 TCR beta chains as associated with cytomegalovirus. Assigning TCR associations to individual alleles was difficult when HLA alleles, especially DR and DQ, strongly co-occurred. A later genetic analysis associated a missense DCLRE1C variant with V-gene and J-gene trimming of TCR beta chains, and an independent cohort replicated the association. According to a later analysis, most CMV-associated TCR beta chains appeared to be HLA-restricted, and the HLA associations seemed to be driven largely by CMV exposure.

Library generation was performed with the immunoSEQ multiplex PCR assay. A mixture of 60 forward primers for TCR Vbeta segments and 13 reverse primers for TCR Jbeta segments was used in the multiplex PCR. The CDR3 region of rearranged TCR beta genes was amplified from genomic DNA with a multiplex PCR assay. Amplified TCR beta libraries were sequenced as 87-base-pair reads on the Illumina HiSeq System. Per the original workflow: In a later analysis, some 80 million unique TCR beta chains were counted across the roughly 610 repertoires, and some 10 million of these chains were shared by at least two donors. Raw reads were error-corrected and collapsed into unique sequences with a nearest-neighbor algorithm that merged closely related sequences to remove PCR and sequencing errors. V, D and J gene segments were assigned by aligning CDR3 sequences to IMGT reference sequences. For a sequence to be retained, at least a six-nucleotide match to both a V gene segment and a J gene segment was required. A rearrangement counted as productive if the CDR3 had no stop codons and remained in frame with V and J, and every other rearrangement counted as non-productive. CDR3 was defined according to IMGT convention as the region running from the second conserved V-encoded cysteine to the conserved J-encoded phenylalanine. The earlier analysis of about 530 of the donors excluded any sequence lacking an unambiguous match to a single V gene segment. In an earlier analysis of several hundred of the donors, a V segment was called functional when productive rearrangements were above 56.7%, and segregating when the standard deviation between donors exceeded 5%. A statistical classification framework was built to diagnose cytomegalovirus status from the catalog of TCR beta chain sequences. In a later analysis, V and J genes were assigned by comparing TCR nucleotide sequences against IMGT/GENE-DB human TR gene sequences. The TCRdist pipeline was used in a later analysis to assign CDR3 sequences and most-parsimonious VDJ recombination scenarios. A later analysis defined each TCR beta chain by its CDR3 amino acid sequence plus V-gene family, and excluded reads lacking a unique V-gene family. A later analysis removed 550 to 650 highly shared, low-generation-probability nucleotide sequences to deal with suspected cross-contamination and a sequencing artifact. For each public chain, a later analysis derived a clonal expansion index from normalized ranks of inferred template counts within each repertoire. In a later analysis, generation probabilities were computed with a VDJ recombination model fitted to out-of-frame rearrangements, and the resulting probabilities were checked against IGoR. Hypergeometric tests were used in a later analysis to score TCR-TCR, TCR-HLA and TCR-CMV co-occurrence, with a repertoire-size bias correction applied to the TCR pairs. False discovery rates were estimated in a later analysis by permuting HLA or CMV assignments 20 times. In a later analysis, co-occurring TCRs were grouped using DBSCAN, with TCRdist sequence similarity added in when clustering inside HLA-allele-positive subsets. Co-occurrence clustering excluded repertoires with fewer than 30,000 or more than 120,000 public chains, plus five with anomalous nucleotide sharing. TCRdb mirrors the immuneACCESS table, restricted to in-frame sequences. Some clones are absent from its copies; in checked studies, under half trace to an unresolved V gene, and the reason for the others is unknown. Clone size and V and J calls were adopted from that table, with D and trimming inferred from the DNA. A total of roughly 100,000 clones appear in this sample, 79% of them only once. The ten most abundant clones make up roughly 3.5% of the sample.

The cohort comprised fewer than 750 healthy bone marrow donors. At the time of sampling, every cohort member was nominally healthy, though immune exposures that went unrecorded were likely present. The donor tested CMV seropositive, placing the donor among the 290 or so seropositive members of the cohort. Each donor provided a peripheral blood sample, and peripheral blood mononuclear cells were used for TCR beta sequencing. The Qiagen DNeasy Blood Extraction Kit was used to extract genomic DNA from the blood cell samples. Clipping removes 1 base from V and 9 bases from J, with 5 as the unmatched junction base count. CDR1 LNHNV and CDR2 YYDKDF are derived from the germline V gene (reference sequence). Taken from cysteine to phenylalanine, the CDR3 has 15 residues. Of the read, only the CDR3 DNA is kept; its 45 bases are in frame from base 1.

Material for sequencing was PBMCs. The V gene is TRBV15 and the J gene is TRBJ1-4, with 10 middle bases fitting TRBD1. The receptor's source is a male donor in good health and CMV-seropositive. The nucleotide sequence is given as TGTGCCACCAGCAGAGGGGGACAGGGGACGAAAAAACTGTTTTTT. Protein translation: CATSRGGQGTKKLFF.